This T cell receptor (beta chain) was recorded in a study of CD4 T cells in relation to SARS-CoV-2 and coronaviruses. Study-wide background: A couple of subjects were Hispanic; patients were fewer than ten males and a few females. Overall study findings and caveats: The cross-reactivity analysis covered only spike protein, not other viral proteins.

9.4 x 10^4 or so naive or memory CD4+ cells were cultured with CEF peptides for around eleven days. This clone was seen just once. The antigen is undetermined. The CDR3 is made up of 17 amino acids. CDR1 SGDLS and CDR2 YYNGEE come from the germline V gene. The trim removed 5 bases at V and 4 bases at J, leaving 13 bases unmatched. The assay was immunoSEQ multiplex PCR, and TCRdb's table has in-frame clones only and misses some. The repertoire holds about 36,000 clones, with around 80% as singletons. The V call is TRBV9, the J call TRBJ2-3, with 10 bases aligning to TRBD1. The TCR was taken from an adult with COVID-19. The sequencing input was memory CD4+ T cells from PBMCs, cultured in vitro. The CDR3 protein is CASSSSVGQGRADTQYF. In nucleotides, the CDR3 is TGTGCCAGCAGTTCCTCCGTGGGACAGGGGAGAGCAGATACGCAGTATTTT.